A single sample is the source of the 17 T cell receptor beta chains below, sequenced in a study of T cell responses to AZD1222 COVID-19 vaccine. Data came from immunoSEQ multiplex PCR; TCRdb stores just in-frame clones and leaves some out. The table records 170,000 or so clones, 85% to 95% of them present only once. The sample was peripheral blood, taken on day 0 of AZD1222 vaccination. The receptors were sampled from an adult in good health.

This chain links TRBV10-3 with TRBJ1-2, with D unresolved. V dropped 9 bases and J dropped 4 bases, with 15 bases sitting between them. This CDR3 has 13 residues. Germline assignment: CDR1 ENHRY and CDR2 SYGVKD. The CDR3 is CAIREGSGYGYTF. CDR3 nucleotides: TGTGCCATAAGGGAAGGGTCAGGCTATGGCTACACCTTC.

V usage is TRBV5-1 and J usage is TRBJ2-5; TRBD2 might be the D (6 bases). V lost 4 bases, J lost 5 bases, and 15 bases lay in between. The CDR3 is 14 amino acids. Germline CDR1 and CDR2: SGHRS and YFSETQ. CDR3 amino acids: CASSKQVGRETQYF. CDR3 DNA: TGCGCCAGCAGCAAGCAGGTGGGGAGGGAGACCCAGTACTTC.

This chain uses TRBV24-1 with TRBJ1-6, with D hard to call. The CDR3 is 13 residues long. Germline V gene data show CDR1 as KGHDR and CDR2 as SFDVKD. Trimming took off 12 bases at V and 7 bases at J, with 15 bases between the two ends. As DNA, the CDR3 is TGTGCCGCCGGTGGCCCGGGAAATTCACCCCTCCACTTT. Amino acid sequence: CAAGGPGNSPLHF.

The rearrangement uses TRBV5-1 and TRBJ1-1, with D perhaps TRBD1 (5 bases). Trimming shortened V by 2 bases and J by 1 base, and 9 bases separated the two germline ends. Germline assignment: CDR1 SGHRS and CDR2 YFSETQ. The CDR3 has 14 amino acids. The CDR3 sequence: CASSFLGTNTEAFF. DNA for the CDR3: TGCGCCAGCAGCTTTCTCGGGACGAACACTGAAGCTTTCTTT.

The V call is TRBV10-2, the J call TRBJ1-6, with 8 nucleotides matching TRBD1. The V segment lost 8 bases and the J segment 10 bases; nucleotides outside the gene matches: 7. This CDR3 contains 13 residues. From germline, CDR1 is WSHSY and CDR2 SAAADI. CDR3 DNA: TGCGCCAGCGGTCAGGGGGCAGGATCACCCCTCCACTTT. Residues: CASGQGAGSPLHF.

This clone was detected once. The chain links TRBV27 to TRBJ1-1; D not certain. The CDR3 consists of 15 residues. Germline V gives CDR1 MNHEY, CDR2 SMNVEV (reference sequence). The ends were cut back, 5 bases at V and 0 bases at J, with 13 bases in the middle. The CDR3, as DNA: TGTGCCAGCAGTCTGAGGACCCAGATGAACACTGAAGCTTTCTTT. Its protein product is CASSLRTQMNTEAFF.

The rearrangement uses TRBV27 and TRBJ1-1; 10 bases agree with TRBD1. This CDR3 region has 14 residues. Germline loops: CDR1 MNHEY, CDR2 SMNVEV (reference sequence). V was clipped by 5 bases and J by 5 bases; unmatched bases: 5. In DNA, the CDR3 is TGTGCCAGCAGTCCCCCGGGACAGGGGACTGAAGCTTTCTTT. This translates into CASSPPGQGTEAFF.

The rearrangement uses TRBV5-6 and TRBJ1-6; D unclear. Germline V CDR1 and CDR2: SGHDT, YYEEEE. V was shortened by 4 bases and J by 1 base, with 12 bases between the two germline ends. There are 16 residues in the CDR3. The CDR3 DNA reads TGTGCCAGCAGCCGGAGCCCAAGTTCCTATAATTCACCCCTCCACTTT. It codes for CASSRSPSSYNSPLHF.

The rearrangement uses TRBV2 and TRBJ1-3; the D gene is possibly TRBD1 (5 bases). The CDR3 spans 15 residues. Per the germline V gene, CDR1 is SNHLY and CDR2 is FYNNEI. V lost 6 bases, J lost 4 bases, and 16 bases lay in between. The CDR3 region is CASRPGGGPGNTIYF. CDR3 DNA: TGTGCCAGCAGGCCCGGGGGGGGTCCCGGAAACACCATATATTTT.

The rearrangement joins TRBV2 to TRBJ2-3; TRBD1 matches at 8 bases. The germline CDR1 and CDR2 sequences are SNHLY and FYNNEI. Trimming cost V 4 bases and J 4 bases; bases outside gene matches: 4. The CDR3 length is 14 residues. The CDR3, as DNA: TGTGCCAGCAGTGGGACAGGGACCCCAGATACGCAGTATTTT. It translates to CASSGTGTPDTQYF.

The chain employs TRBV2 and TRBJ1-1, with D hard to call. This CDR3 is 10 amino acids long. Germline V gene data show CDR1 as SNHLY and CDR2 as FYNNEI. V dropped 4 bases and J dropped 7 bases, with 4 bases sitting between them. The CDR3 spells CASSAREAFF. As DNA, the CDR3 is TGTGCCAGCAGTGCTCGTGAAGCTTTCTTT.

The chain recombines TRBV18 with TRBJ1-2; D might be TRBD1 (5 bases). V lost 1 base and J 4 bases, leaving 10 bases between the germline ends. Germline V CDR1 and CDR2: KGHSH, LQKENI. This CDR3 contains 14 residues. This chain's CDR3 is CASSPRDVGYGYTF. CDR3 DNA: TGTGCCAGCTCACCACGGGACGTAGGCTATGGCTACACCTTC.

The CDR3 DNA follows: TGTGCCAGCTCACCGGGAGTGGATTCACCCCTCCACTTT. Translated: CASSPGVDSPLHF. V gene TRBV18 combines with J gene TRBJ1-6; D is ambiguous. Trimming shortened V by 3 bases and J by 8 bases, and 8 bases separated the two germline ends. The CDR3 is 13 residues long. Germline V gives CDR1 KGHSH, CDR2 LQKENI.

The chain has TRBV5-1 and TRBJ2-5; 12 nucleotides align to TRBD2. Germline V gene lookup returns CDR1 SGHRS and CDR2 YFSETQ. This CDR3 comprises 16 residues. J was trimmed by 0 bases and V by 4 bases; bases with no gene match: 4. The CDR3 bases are TGCGCCAGCAGCGGCACTAGCGGGGGGAACCAAGAGACCCAGTACTTC. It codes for CASSGTSGGNQETQYF.

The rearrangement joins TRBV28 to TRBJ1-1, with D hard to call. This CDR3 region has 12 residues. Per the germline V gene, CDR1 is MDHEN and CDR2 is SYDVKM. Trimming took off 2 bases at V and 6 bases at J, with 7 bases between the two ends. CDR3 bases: TGTGCCAGCAGTTTAGACGGGGCTGAAGCTTTCTTT. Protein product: CASSLDGAEAFF.

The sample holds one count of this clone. The CDR3 DNA sequence: TGTGCTAGTGGTTTGGTATGGCCAGGGGTCAATGAGCAGTTCTTC. This sequence encodes CASGLVWPGVNEQFF. The chain couples TRBV12-5 to TRBJ2-1; weak D call: TRBD1 (6 bases). Germline-derived CDR1 and CDR2 are LGHNT and FRNRAP. The length of the CDR3 is 15 residues. Trimming stripped 0 bases from V and 6 bases from J, with 12 bases between.

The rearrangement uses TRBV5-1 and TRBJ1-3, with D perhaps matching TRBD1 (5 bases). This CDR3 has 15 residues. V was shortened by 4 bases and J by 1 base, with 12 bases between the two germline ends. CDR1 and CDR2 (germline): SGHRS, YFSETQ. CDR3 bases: TGCGCCAGCAGCGGGGCAGGGTATTCTGGAAACACCATATATTTT. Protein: CASSGAGYSGNTIYF.